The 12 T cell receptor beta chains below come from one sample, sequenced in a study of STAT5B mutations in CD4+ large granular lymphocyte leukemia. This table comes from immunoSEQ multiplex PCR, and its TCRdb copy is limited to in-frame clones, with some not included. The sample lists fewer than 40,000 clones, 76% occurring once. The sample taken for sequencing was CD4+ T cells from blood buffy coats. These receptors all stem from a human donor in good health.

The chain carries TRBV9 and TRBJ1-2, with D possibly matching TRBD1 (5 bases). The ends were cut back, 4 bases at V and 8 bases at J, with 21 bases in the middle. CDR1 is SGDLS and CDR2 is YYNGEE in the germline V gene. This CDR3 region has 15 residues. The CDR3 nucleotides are TGTGCCAGCAGCTCCTCCGCGGGGCAGGGTGAAGGCTACACCTTC. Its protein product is CASSSSAGQGEGYTF.

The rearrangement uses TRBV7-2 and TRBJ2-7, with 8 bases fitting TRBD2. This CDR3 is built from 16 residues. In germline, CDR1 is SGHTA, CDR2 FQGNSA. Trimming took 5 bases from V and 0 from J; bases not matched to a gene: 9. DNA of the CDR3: TGTGCCAGCAGCCGCGCTCCTAGCGGGCCCTCCTACGAGCAGTACTTC. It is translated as CASSRAPSGPSYEQYF.

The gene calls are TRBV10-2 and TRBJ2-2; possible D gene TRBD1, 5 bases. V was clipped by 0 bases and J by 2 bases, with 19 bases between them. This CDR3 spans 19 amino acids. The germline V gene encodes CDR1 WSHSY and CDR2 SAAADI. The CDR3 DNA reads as TGCGCCAGCAGTGAGTCTCCGTTTTCAGGGTGGATAAACACCGGGGAGCTGTTTTTT. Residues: CASSESPFSGWINTGELFF.

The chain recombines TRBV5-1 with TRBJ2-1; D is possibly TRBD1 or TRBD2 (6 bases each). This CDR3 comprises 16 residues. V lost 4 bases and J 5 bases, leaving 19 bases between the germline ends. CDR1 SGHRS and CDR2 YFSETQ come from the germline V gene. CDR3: CASSKGGVAVHNEQFF. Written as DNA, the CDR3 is TGCGCCAGCAGCAAAGGGGGTGTAGCGGTCCACAATGAGCAGTTCTTC.

The CDR3 region has the DNA TGTGCCAGCAGTGGGGAAACTGAAGCTTTCTTT. Encoded protein: CASSGETEAFF. The chain is built from TRBV2 and TRBJ1-1; no clear D gene. The length of the CDR3 is 11 residues. Germline assignment: CDR1 SNHLY and CDR2 FYNNEI. V lost 4 bases and J 5 bases, leaving 5 bases between the germline ends.

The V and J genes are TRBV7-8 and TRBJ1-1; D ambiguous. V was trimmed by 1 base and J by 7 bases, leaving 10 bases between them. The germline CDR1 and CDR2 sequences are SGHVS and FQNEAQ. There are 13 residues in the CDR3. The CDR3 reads CASSLVRESEAFF. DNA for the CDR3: TGTGCCAGCAGCTTAGTTAGGGAAAGTGAAGCTTTCTTT.

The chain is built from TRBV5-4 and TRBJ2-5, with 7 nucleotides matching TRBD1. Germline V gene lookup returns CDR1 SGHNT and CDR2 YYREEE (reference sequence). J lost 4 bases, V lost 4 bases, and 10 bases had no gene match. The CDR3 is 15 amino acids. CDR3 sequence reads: CASSKTGTDGETQYF. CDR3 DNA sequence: TGTGCCAGCAGCAAGACCGGGACAGATGGAGAGACCCAGTACTTC. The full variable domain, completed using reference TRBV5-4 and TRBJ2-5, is ETGVTQSPTHLIKTRGQQVTLRCSSQSGHNTVSWYQQALGQGPQFIFQYYREEENGRGNFPPRFSGLQFPNYSSELNVNALELDDSALYLCASSKTGTDGETQYFGPGTRLLVL.

The CDR3 nucleotides are TGTGCCAGCAGCCACCCCGGGATTATGGGCGGGGAGCTGTTTTTT. Its translation: CASSHPGIMGGELFF. The chain combines TRBV5-4 with TRBJ2-2, with D tentatively TRBD2 (5 bases). V lost 4 bases to trimming and J lost 7 bases, with 17 bases between them. CDR3 length: 15 residues. CDR1 and CDR2 (germline): SGHNT, YYREEE (reference sequence). Combining the CDR3 with reference TRBV5-4 and TRBJ2-2 gives the whole variable domain ETGVTQSPTHLIKTRGQQVTLRCSSQSGHNTVSWYQQALGQGPQFIFQYYREEENGRGNFPPRFSGLQFPNYSSELNVNALELDDSALYLCASSHPGIMGGELFFGEGSRLTVL.

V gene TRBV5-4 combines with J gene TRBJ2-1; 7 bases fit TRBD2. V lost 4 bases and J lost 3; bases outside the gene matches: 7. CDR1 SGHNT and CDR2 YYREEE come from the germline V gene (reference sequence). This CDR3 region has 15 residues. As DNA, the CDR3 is TGTGCCAGCAGCCCGGGGGGAAACTACTACAATGAGCAGTTCTTC. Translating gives CASSPGGNYYNEQFF.

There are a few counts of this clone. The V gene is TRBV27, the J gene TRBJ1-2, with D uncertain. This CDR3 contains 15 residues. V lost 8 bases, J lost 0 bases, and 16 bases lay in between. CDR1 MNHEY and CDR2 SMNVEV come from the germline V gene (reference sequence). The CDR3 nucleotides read TGTGCCAGCGCCGCCGGTGCCGGGGCTAACTATGGCTACACCTTC. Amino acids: CASAAGAGANYGYTF.

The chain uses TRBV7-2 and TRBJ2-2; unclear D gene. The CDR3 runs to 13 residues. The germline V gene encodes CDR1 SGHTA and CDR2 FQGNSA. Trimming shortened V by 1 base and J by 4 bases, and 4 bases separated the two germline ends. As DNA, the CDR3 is TGTGCCAGCAGCTTAGAGGCCACCGGGGAGCTGTTTTTT. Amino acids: CASSLEATGELFF.

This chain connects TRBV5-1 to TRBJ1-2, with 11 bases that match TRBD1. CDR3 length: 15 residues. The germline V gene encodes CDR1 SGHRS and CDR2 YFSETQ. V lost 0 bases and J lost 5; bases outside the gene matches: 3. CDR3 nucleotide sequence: TGCGCCAGCAGCTTGGACGGACAGGGGGCGTATGGCTACACCTTC. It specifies CASSLDGQGAYGYTF.